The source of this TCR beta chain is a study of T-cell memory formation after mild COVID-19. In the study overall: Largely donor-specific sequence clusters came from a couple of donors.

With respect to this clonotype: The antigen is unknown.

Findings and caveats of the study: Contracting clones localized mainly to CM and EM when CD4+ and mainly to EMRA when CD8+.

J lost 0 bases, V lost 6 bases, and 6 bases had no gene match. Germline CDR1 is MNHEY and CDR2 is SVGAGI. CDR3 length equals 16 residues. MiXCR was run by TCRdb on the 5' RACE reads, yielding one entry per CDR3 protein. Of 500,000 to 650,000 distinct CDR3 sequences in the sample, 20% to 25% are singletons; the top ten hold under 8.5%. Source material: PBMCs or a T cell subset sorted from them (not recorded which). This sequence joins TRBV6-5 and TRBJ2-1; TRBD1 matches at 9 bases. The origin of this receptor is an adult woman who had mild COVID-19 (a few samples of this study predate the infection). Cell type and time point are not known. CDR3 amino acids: CASSWTGASSYNEQFF. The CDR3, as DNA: TGTGCCAGCAGCTGGACAGGGGCTAGCTCCTACAATGAGCAGTTCTTC.